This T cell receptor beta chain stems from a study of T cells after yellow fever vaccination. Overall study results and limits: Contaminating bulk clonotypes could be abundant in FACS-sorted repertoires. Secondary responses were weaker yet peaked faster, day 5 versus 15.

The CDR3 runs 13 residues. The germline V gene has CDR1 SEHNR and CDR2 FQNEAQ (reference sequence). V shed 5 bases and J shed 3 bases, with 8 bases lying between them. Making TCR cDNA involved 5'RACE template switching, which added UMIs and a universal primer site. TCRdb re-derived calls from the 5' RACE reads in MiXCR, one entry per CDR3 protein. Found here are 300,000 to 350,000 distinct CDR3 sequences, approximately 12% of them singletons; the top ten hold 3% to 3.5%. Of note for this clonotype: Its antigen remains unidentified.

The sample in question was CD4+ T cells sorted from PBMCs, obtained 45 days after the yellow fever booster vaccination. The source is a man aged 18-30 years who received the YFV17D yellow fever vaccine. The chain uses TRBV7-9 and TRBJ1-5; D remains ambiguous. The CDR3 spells CASSGYTNQPQHF. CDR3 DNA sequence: TGTGCCAGCAGCGGCTACACCAATCAGCCCCAGCATTTT.